This T cell receptor (beta chain) is drawn from a study of PD-L1 blockade in urothelial cancer. On the study more broadly: Blood analysis occurred 3 weeks (second dose) and 6 weeks after treatment start.

CDR3 length: 15 amino acids. V was trimmed by 4 bases and J by 3 bases, leaving 17 bases between them. CDR1 is SGHNT and CDR2 is YYREEE in the germline V gene (reference sequence). Time point indicated: pretreatment peripheral blood. Each individual provided 1 to 8 samples (taken pretreatment and on-treatment). TCRdb's copy holds only in-frame clones and misses some; the assay was immunoSEQ multiplex PCR. Counted here are tens of thousands of clones, around 85% occurring once; the ten biggest clones make up just under 15%. This TCR came from a man between 60 and 70 years old with urothelial cancer. Sequenced here: PBMCs, sampled around atezolizumab (anti-PD-L1) treatment. The chain uses TRBV5-4 and TRBJ2-7; D perhaps matches TRBD1 (5 bases). In nucleotides, the CDR3 is TGTGCCAGCAGCGCAGATTCAGGGTTTCGCTACGAGCAGTACTTC. It is translated as CASSADSGFRYEQYF.